These 32 T cell receptor beta chains were sequenced from one sample in a study of regulatory dendritic cells for organ transplantation. CFSE-labeled sorted T cells met regulatory or mature dendritic cells for less than 6 days. Their antigens are not known. Profiling relied on immunoSEQ multiplex PCR, and the TCRdb table lists in-frame clones only, not all of them. The table shows around 19,000 clones, with approximately 80% occurring only once. Specimen: memory CD4+ T cells from blood cultured with regulatory dendritic cells. This sample's subset: CD45RO+ memory T cells. These receptors were obtained from a human donor in good health.

The V gene is TRBV7-9, the J gene TRBJ1-1; a possible D gene is TRBD1 (5 bases). V shed 1 base and J shed 3 bases, with 12 bases lying between them. There are 15 residues in the CDR3. From germline, CDR1 is SEHNR and CDR2 FQNEAQ (reference sequence). The CDR3 DNA sequence: TGTGCCAGCAGCTTAGGAGGGGTGGCGGACACTGAAGCTTTCTTT. It translates to CASSLGGVADTEAFF. The full variable domain, rest sourced from reference TRBV7-9 and TRBJ1-1, is DTGVSQNPRHKITKRGQNVTFRCDPISEHNRLYWYRQTLGQGPEFLTYFQNEAQLEKSRLLSDRFSAERPKGSFSTLEIQRTEQGDSAMYLCASSLGGVADTEAFFGQGTRLTVV.

The chain couples TRBV4-2 to TRBJ1-1; D call uncertain. Looked up from germline, CDR1 is LGHNA and CDR2 is YNFKEQ. This CDR3 has 13 residues. The V gene lost 0 bases and the J gene lost 2 bases, with 4 bases spanning the gap. The CDR3 region has the DNA TGTGCCAGCAGCCAAGAAACCAACACTGAAGCTTTCTTT. This encodes CASSQETNTEAFF.

This clone was counted only a few times. This rearrangement joins TRBV5-5 to TRBJ1-6, with D unresolved. This CDR3 comprises 13 residues. Trimming stripped 4 bases from V and 9 bases from J, with 11 bases between. Germline lookup yields CDR1 SGHKS and CDR2 YYEKEE (reference sequence). DNA for the CDR3: TGTGCCAGCAGCCTGGAATGGGGTTCACCCCTCCACTTT. Translated, it gives CASSLEWGSPLHF.

This clone has more than one count but fewer than ten. The chain has TRBV2 and TRBJ1-1; TRBD1 matches 8 bases. Germline values: CDR1 SNHLY, CDR2 FYNNEI. The J segment lost 3 bases and the V segment lost 6 bases, leaving 9 bases of the junction unmatched. The CDR3 contains 15 residues. The CDR3 DNA reads as TGTGCCAGCAGCGATGGACAGGGTGGGGACACTGAAGCTTTCTTT. Translating gives CASSDGQGGDTEAFF.

This clone occurred once. This sequence joins TRBV7-2 and TRBJ1-1; 7 positions agree with TRBD1. The V and J ends lost 0 bases and 3 bases, in that order; junction bases with no gene match: 4. In germline, CDR1 is SGHTA, CDR2 FQGNSA. This CDR3 region has 15 residues. CDR3 loop: CASSLAFTGDTEAFF. The CDR3 DNA follows: TGTGCCAGCAGCTTAGCTTTTACAGGGGACACTGAAGCTTTCTTT.

The chain uses TRBV30 and TRBJ1-3, with a weak D call TRBD1 (6 bases). Germline V gives CDR1 GTSNPN, CDR2 SVGIG (reference sequence). The ends were cut back, 0 bases at V and 8 bases at J, with 14 bases in the middle. This CDR3 has 14 amino acids. This chain's CDR3 is CAWSVGVRGDTIYF. Written as DNA, the CDR3 is TGTGCCTGGAGTGTGGGCGTTAGGGGGGACACCATATATTTT.

This rearrangement joins TRBV2 to TRBJ2-7; perhaps TRBD1 as D (6 bases). Between the trimmed V and J ends, which lost 3 bases and 4 bases, there was a span of 13 bases. This CDR3 is 14 amino acids long. CDR1 and CDR2 (germline): SNHLY, FYNNEI. The CDR3 spells CASSEQGSFYEQYF. The CDR3 DNA is TGTGCCAGCAGTGAGCAGGGGAGTTTTTACGAGCAGTACTTC. The full variable domain, its missing parts supplied by reference TRBV2 and TRBJ2-7, is EPEVTQTPSHQVTQMGQEVILRCVPISNHLYFYWYRQILGQKVEFLVSFYNNEISEKSEIFDDQFSVERPDGSNFTLKIRSTKLEDSAMYFCASSEQGSFYEQYFGPGTRLTVT.

V usage is TRBV7-9 and J usage is TRBJ2-1, with TRBD2 matching over 12 bases. V gave up 3 bases and J gave up 3 bases; unmatched junction bases: 6. This CDR3 comprises 17 residues. Per germline, CDR1 SEHNR and CDR2 FQNEAQ (reference sequence). The CDR3 nucleotides read TGTGCCAGCAGCTTTACTAGGACTAGCGGGAACTACAATGAGCAGTTCTTC. It codes for CASSFTRTSGNYNEQFF.

This clone was seen a few times. The V call is TRBV5-5, the J call TRBJ2-3; D call uncertain. Between the trimmed V and J ends, which lost 4 bases and 6 bases, there was a span of 21 bases. Germline lookup yields CDR1 SGHKS and CDR2 YYEKEE (reference sequence). The CDR3 spans 16 residues. The CDR3 loop reads CASSLPGVNLRDTQYF. CDR3 coding DNA: TGTGCCAGCAGCCTACCTGGTGTGAATTTGAGGGATACGCAGTATTTT. Based on the CDR3 plus reference TRBV5-5 and TRBJ2-3, the full variable domain is DAGVTQSPTHLIKTRGQQVTLRCSPISGHKSVSWYQQVLGQGPQFIFQYYEKEERGRGNFPDRFSARQFPNYSSELNVNALLLGDSALYLCASSLPGVNLRDTQYFGPGTRLTVL.

The chain joins TRBV27 to TRBJ2-7; 7 bases match TRBD1. The CDR3 spans 13 residues. V lost 3 bases, J lost 6 bases, and 5 bases stayed unmatched. Germline-derived CDR1 and CDR2 are MNHEY and SMNVEV (reference sequence). The CDR3 loop reads CASSFQGTAEQYF. For the CDR3, the DNA is TGTGCCAGCAGTTTTCAAGGGACAGCCGAGCAGTACTTC.

V usage is TRBV7-9 and J usage is TRBJ2-7; 8 bases fit TRBD1. CDR1 is SEHNR and CDR2 is FQNEAQ in the germline V gene (reference sequence). With 5 bases clipped from V and 5 bases from J, the junction kept 2 bases outside the gene matches. The CDR3 contains 12 residues. The CDR3 DNA follows: TGTGCCAGCAGCCTGACAGGGGACGAGCAGTACTTC. Its translation: CASSLTGDEQYF.

The table lists this clone with a count of one. V and J are TRBV21-1 and TRBJ2-7; the D call in the table, TRBD2, was not verified against the DNA. TRBV21-1 is termed a pseudogene. CDR3 size: 13 residues. CDR3 nucleotides: TGTGCCACCACCAGTAGCGGGTGCTACGAGCAGTACTTC. This codes for CATTSSGCYEQYF.

The rearrangement links TRBV9 to TRBJ2-7; 8 nucleotides agree with TRBD1. V dropped 2 bases and J dropped 4; count of bases not matched to a gene: 8. This CDR3 has 15 amino acids. The germline gives CDR1 SGDLS, CDR2 YYNGEE. The CDR3 nucleotides read TGTGCCAGCAGCGTGTCGACAGGGGAGGCTTACGAGCAGTACTTC. This codes for CASSVSTGEAYEQYF.

The V gene is TRBV4-3, the J gene TRBJ1-3; D remains ambiguous. The germline gives CDR1 LGHNA, CDR2 YSLEER. Trimming cost V 0 bases and J 2 bases, with 17 bases left between them. The CDR3 is 18 residues long. The CDR3: CASSQDFIGVVAGNTIYF. DNA for the CDR3: TGCGCCAGCAGCCAAGATTTTATAGGAGTGGTGGCTGGAAACACCATATATTTT.

This clone occurred a few times. This chain links TRBV30 with TRBJ1-2, with 9 bases that match TRBD1. Germline CDR1 and CDR2: GTSNPN and SVGIG (reference sequence). Trimming cost V 5 bases and J 2 bases; bases outside gene matches: 6. This CDR3 contains 14 residues. The CDR3, as DNA: TGTGCCTGGGCCCGGGACAGGGCCAACTATGGCTACACCTTC. This encodes CAWARDRANYGYTF.

This sequence joins TRBV7-2 and TRBJ2-5; perhaps TRBD2 as D (6 bases). The germline V gene has CDR1 SGHTA and CDR2 FQGNSA. Trimming pared 1 base from V and 5 bases from J, leaving 14 bases between. The CDR3 loop spans 15 amino acids. As DNA, the CDR3 is TGTGCCAGCAGCTTAGGCGGGGCAGGTGGGGAGACCCAGTACTTC. Protein sequence: CASSLGGAGGETQYF.

CDR3 protein: CAISASLSYEQYF. DNA for the CDR3: TGTGCCATCAGTGCCAGCCTCTCCTACGAGCAGTACTTC. The V call is TRBV10-3, the J call TRBJ2-7; D ambiguous. V dropped 4 bases and J dropped 0 bases, with 7 bases sitting between them. The CDR3 loop spans 13 amino acids. Per the germline V gene, CDR1 is ENHRY and CDR2 is SYGVKD.

V is TRBV5-1 and J is TRBJ2-2, with D uncertain. Trimming removed 4 bases from V and 6 bases from J, with 16 bases in between. The CDR3 spans 15 residues. CDR1 is SGHRS, CDR2 YFSETQ, per germline. This chain's CDR3 is CASSASLGSAGELFF. The DNA of the CDR3 is TGCGCCAGCAGCGCATCACTCGGATCAGCCGGGGAGCTGTTTTTT.

This rearrangement joins TRBV9 to TRBJ2-1, with 12 bases fitting TRBD2. V lost 5 bases and J lost 0; bases outside the gene matches: 9. Germline values: CDR1 SGDLS, CDR2 YYNGEE. The CDR3 contains 18 residues. The CDR3 here is CASSKPGLAGSSYNEQFF. The CDR3 DNA follows: TGTGCCAGCAGTAAGCCGGGACTAGCGGGCAGCTCCTACAATGAGCAGTTCTTC.

The chain combines TRBV7-2 with TRBJ1-2; tentatively, D is TRBD1 (6 bases). The germline gives CDR1 SGHTA, CDR2 FQGNSA. V lost 2 bases to trimming and J lost 3 bases, with 16 bases between them. This CDR3 has 16 residues. The CDR3 DNA sequence: TGTGCCAGCAGCTTACGGCGGACAGAGAGCGACTATGGCTACACCTTC. It specifies CASSLRRTESDYGYTF.

The J gene is TRBJ2-3, the V gene TRBV2; D possibly corresponds to TRBD2 (6 bases). V lost 6 bases to trimming and J lost 0 bases, with 10 bases between them. Germline loops: CDR1 SNHLY, CDR2 FYNNEI. This CDR3 region has 14 residues. DNA of the CDR3: TGTGCCAGCAGCCTCGGGACTAGCACAGATACGCAGTATTTT. It is translated as CASSLGTSTDTQYF. The variable domain in full, with the rest retrieved from reference TRBV2 and TRBJ2-3, is EPEVTQTPSHQVTQMGQEVILRCVPISNHLYFYWYRQILGQKVEFLVSFYNNEISEKSEIFDDQFSVERPDGSNFTLKIRSTKLEDSAMYFCASSLGTSTDTQYFGPGTRLTVL.

The chain is built from TRBV19 and TRBJ1-2, with D possibly being TRBD1 (6 bases). Germline values: CDR1 LNHDA, CDR2 SQIVND (reference sequence). The CDR3 totals 16 residues. V dropped 7 bases and J dropped 3 bases, with 21 bases sitting between them. CDR3: CASKEKRQALDYGYTF. The CDR3, as DNA: TGTGCCAGTAAGGAGAAAAGACAGGCGCTTGACTATGGCTACACCTTC.

The chain combines TRBV10-1 with TRBJ2-1; 9 bases fit TRBD2. The germline V gene has CDR1 WNHNN and CDR2 SYGVQD (reference sequence). Trimming took 0 bases from V and 7 from J; bases not matched to a gene: 13. This CDR3 spans 18 amino acids. The CDR3 region has the DNA TGCGCCAGCAGTGAGTCGCTCTATAGGACTAGCGTCTCAAATGAGCAGTTCTTC. It codes for CASSESLYRTSVSNEQFF.

The chain carries TRBV7-2 and TRBJ2-5; no firm D call. In germline, CDR1 is SGHTA, CDR2 FQGNSA. The CDR3 has 14 residues. Between the trimmed V and J ends, which lost 5 bases and 2 bases, there was a span of 12 bases. The CDR3 spells CASSVTISQETQYF. The CDR3 nucleotides are TGTGCCAGCAGCGTGACGATCTCTCAAGAGACCCAGTACTTC. Based on the CDR3 plus reference TRBV7-2 and TRBJ2-5, the full variable domain is GAGVSQSPSNKVTEKGKDVELRCDPISGHTALYWYRQSLGQGLEFLIYFQGNSAPDKSGLPSDRFSAERTGGSVSTLTIQRTQQEDSAVYLCASSVTISQETQYFGPGTRLLVL.

Comment on this clone: Germline and junction disagree at one end, which may indicate a read error. This sequence joins TRBV7-8 and TRBJ2-1, with 8 bases matching TRBD2. Looked up from germline, CDR1 is SGHVS and CDR2 is FQNEAQ. The CDR3 runs 15 residues. CDR3 bases: TGTGTCAGCAGCTTAGATAGCGGGGTCGCGGATGAGCAGTTCTTC. It encodes CVSSLDSGVADEQFF.

V usage is TRBV7-2 and J usage is TRBJ2-3; D is undetermined. The CDR3 loop spans 16 amino acids. The ends were cut back, 4 bases at V and 5 bases at J, with 19 bases in the middle. Germline V lookup: CDR1 SGHTA, CDR2 FQGNSA. This chain's CDR3 is CASSSSQSVSQDTQYF. The CDR3 DNA follows: TGTGCCAGCAGCTCTTCTCAAAGTGTTTCCCAAGATACGCAGTATTTT.

The chain recombines TRBV28 with TRBJ1-1; 9 bases match TRBD1. Germline V CDR1 and CDR2: MDHEN, SYDVKM. The V segment lost 4 bases and the J segment 5 bases; nucleotides outside the gene matches: 8. The CDR3 sequence is 15 residues long. CDR3 nucleotide sequence: TGTGCCAGCAGTTCCCCCTACAGGGGGCGGACTGAAGCTTTCTTT. Protein sequence: CASSSPYRGRTEAFF.

The gene calls are TRBV27 and TRBJ1-5, with D uncertain. The V end lost 0 bases, the J end lost 6 bases, and 6 bases lay between the germline ends. There are 13 residues in the CDR3. Looked up from germline, CDR1 is MNHEY and CDR2 is SMNVEV (reference sequence). CDR3 sequence: CASSLSPGQPQHF. DNA for the CDR3: TGTGCCAGCAGTTTATCCCCAGGTCAGCCCCAGCATTTT.

The V and J genes are TRBV11-2 and TRBJ1-5, with 7 bases lining up with TRBD1. The CDR3 spans 15 residues. The V gene end was trimmed by 3 bases and the J gene end by 5 bases; junction bases not matched to a gene: 7. Germline CDR1 is SGHAT and CDR2 is FQNNGV. CDR3 in amino acids: CASSFHRGADQPQHF. The CDR3 DNA reads TGTGCCAGCAGCTTCCACAGGGGTGCGGATCAGCCCCAGCATTTT.

CDR3 in DNA: TGTGCCATCAGTGAGGGCAGGGTCGAGACCCAGTACTTC. It codes for CAISEGRVETQYF. This chain joins TRBV10-3 and TRBJ2-5; D may be TRBD1 (5 bases). Germline V CDR1 and CDR2: ENHRY, SYGVKD. Between the trimmed V and J ends, which lost 2 bases and 5 bases, there was a span of 9 bases. The CDR3 is made up of 13 amino acids.

The rearrangement joins TRBV6-1 to TRBJ2-1; 7 bases map to TRBD1. Germline CDR1 MNHNS, CDR2 SASEGT. CDR3 size: 16 residues. The J segment lost 2 bases and the V segment lost 1 base, leaving 5 bases of the junction unmatched. CDR3 DNA sequence: TGTGCCAGCAGTGAAGAGGTAACAGGGGCCTACAATGAGCAGTTCTTC. It translates to CASSEEVTGAYNEQFF.

The chain uses TRBV5-8 and TRBJ2-2; D might be TRBD1 or TRBD2, each matching 5 bases. The CDR3 spans 15 residues. Germline V CDR1 and CDR2: SGHTS, YDEGEE. Trimming shortened V by 6 bases and J by 5 bases, and 17 bases separated the two germline ends. DNA for the CDR3: TGTGCCAGCACCCCACCGCCGGGGCTGACCGGGGAGCTGTTTTTT. Protein sequence: CASTPPPGLTGELFF.